This paragraph covers one T cell receptor beta chain sequence. The specificity of this receptor is unknown. No per-base quality is available; no much larger clone lies one base away. Sorted T cell subsets were CFSE-labeled and co-cultured for around five days with allogeneic regulatory or mature dendritic cells at a 1:10 DC:T ratio. FACS was used to sort CD4+ or CD8+ cells into naive T cells, defined as CD45RA+, and memory T cells, defined as CD45RO+. The T cells used for TCR sequencing were obtained from a couple of healthy control subjects. The Qiagen DNeasy Blood & Tissue Kit was used for extraction of genomic DNA. The CDR3 covers 14 residues, taking in both the cysteine and the phenylalanine. Only the CDR3 DNA stays, 42 bases, in frame from base 1. From V the trimming removes 4 bases and from J it removes 4 bases, while the gene matches leave 6 bases of the junction unaccounted for. The germline V gene (reference sequence) sets CDR1 to SGHNT and CDR2 to YYREEE.

This specimen comes from a study of regulatory dendritic cells for organ transplantation (dated by TCRdb to the late 2010s). Regarding the complete study: Monocytes were cultured with vitamin D3 on days 0 and 4 and with IL-10 on day 4 to generate regulatory dendritic cells. To evaluate the response of the DCs to a potent maturation-inducing agent, LPS was added to DC cultures on day 6. TCRbeta repertoires were sequenced from sorted naive and memory CD4+ and CD8+ T cells before and after allostimulation with regulatory or mature dendritic cells.

A multiplexed two-step PCR with Vbeta-specific forward primers and Jbeta-specific reverse primers was used to amplify the TCRbeta CDR3 regions. TCRbeta libraries were sequenced on an Illumina instrument through the immunoSEQ service. Concerning the study's data processing: IMGT annotation was used to assign V, D and J genes, and synthetic CDR3 analogues were used to correct the counts for multiplex PCR bias. In the immunoSEQ Analyzer, repertoire clonality was calculated as one minus normalized Shannon entropy. Clonal expansion was defined using Fisher's exact test with Benjamini-Hochberg false discovery rate control and a two-tailed threshold of P<0.01. The clones in this table, taken by TCRdb from immuneACCESS, are in-frame only. Not every clone is retained; where verified, under half of the shortfall comes from an unresolved V gene, and the cause of the rest is unknown. That table supplies the V and J calls and clone size; D and trimming were determined from the DNA. The sample has approximately 12,000 clones on record, just under 90% of them singletons. The ten top clones hold about 0.21% of the sample.

The research as a whole found: Highly diverse repertoires were observed in naive CD4+ and CD8+ T cells, whereas lower diversity was observed in memory cells, and the most oligoclonal repertoires were found in memory CD8+ cells. Among the resting subsets, the most alloreactive TCR clonotypes were found in memory CD8+ T cells. Only two subjects were sequenced, and the authors noted considerable between-individual heterogeneity in the alloreactive memory CD8+ T cell pool. Expansion of memory CD8+ clones was induced by allostimulation in both subjects, but more limited expansion appeared to be induced by regulatory dendritic cells than by mature dendritic cells.

The source material was naive CD8+ T cells from blood cultured with regulatory dendritic cells. Per the publication, the cell subset or site label means: CD45RA+ naive T cells. This receptor was obtained from a human donor in good health. The receptor chain draws on TRBV5-4 and TRBJ2-3; 7 bases in the junction line up with TRBD2. Here the CDR3 is given as CASSPAGPADTQYF. The DNA sequence reads TGTGCCAGCAGCCCAGCGGGGCCCGCAGATACGCAGTATTTT. Extended through the reference TRBV5-4 and TRBJ2-3 proteins, this CDR3 yields the full variable domain: ETGVTQSPTHLIKTRGQQVTLRCSSQSGHNTVSWYQQALGQGPQFIFQYYREEENGRGNFPPRFSGLQFPNYSSELNVNALELDDSALYLCASSPAGPADTQYFGPGTRLTVL.